This T cell receptor beta chain was obtained from a study of blood T cell repertoires in COVID-19. Study background: Sources were T cells, B-cell-depleted T cells, or PBMCs; the material itself was cDNA or gDNA.

CDR3 length: 15 amino acids. Trimming took off 5 bases at V and 1 base at J, with 14 bases between the two ends. CDR1 and CDR2 from the germline V gene are MDHEN and SYDVKM. Produced via immunoSEQ multiplex PCR; TCRdb's table is partial and in-frame only. The repertoire consists of about 150,000 clones, with approximately 80% occurring once and the leading ten covering approximately 30%. V usage is TRBV28 and J usage is TRBJ1-2; D perhaps matches TRBD1 (6 bases). Sample: peripheral blood. This clonotype was obtained from a woman aged 55 to 70 with acute or convalescent COVID-19. The CDR3 here is CASSTPQGDNYGYTF. For the CDR3, the DNA is TGTGCCAGCAGTACCCCACAGGGAGATAACTATGGCTACACCTTC.